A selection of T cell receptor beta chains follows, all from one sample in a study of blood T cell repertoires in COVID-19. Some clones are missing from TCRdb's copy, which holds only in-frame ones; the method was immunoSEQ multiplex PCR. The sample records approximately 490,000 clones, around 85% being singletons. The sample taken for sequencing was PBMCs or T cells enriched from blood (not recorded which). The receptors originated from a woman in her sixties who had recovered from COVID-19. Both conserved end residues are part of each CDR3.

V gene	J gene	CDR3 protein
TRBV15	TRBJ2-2	CATSSSGGFTGELFF
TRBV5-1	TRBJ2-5	CASSLGGTGEETQYF
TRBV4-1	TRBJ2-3	CASSPGSGADTQYF
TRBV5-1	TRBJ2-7	CASSGGRPGGYEQYF
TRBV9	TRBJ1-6	CASSASTGLNSPLHF
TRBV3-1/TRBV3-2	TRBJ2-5	CASSPRDTGGVTQYF
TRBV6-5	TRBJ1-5	CASSPPGGSNQPQHF
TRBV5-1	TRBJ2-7	CASSLARQYEQYF
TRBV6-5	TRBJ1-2	CASSPPGDGYTF
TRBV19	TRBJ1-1	CASSIELRGTEAFF
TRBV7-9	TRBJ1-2	CASSFVGGGGYTF
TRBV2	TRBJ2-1	CASSESSGEFF
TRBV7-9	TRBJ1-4	CASSLGTGAEKLFF
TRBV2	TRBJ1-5	CASVGQGFYQPQHF
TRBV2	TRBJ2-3	CASRPSWGGATDTQYF
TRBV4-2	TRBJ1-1	CASSLSQTVNTEAFF
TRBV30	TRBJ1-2	CAWKWQYGYTF
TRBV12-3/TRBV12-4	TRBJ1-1	CASSLYMNTEAFF
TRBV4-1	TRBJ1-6	CASSQDRAGQDYFEPLHF
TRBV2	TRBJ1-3	CASIPRGGWVNTIYF
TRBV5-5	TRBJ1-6	CASSFIRTGDNSPLHF
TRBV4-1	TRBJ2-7	CASSQERGDRGYF
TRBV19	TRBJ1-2	CASRRGPYGYTF
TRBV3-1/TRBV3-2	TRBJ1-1	CASSQTGTAEAFF
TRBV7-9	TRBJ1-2	CASSTRQGIINYGYTF